The sequence of this T cell receptor beta chain was determined in a study of T-cell reconstitution after alpha-beta-depleted transplantation in children. It was with unique molecular identifiers that the TCRbeta library was prepared. TCRdb reprocessed the PCR reads with MiXCR, giving one entry per CDR3 protein. The sample carries 250,000 to 400,000 distinct CDR3 sequences, around 20% recorded once. The CDR3 is 14 amino acids. Germline values: CDR1 MDHEN, CDR2 SYDVKM. The V gene lost 3 bases and the J gene lost 5 bases, with 13 bases spanning the gap. A note on this clonotype: Its cognate antigen is unknown.

Whole-study results and caveats: A year post-transplant, T-cell counts and diversity derived mostly from newly produced T cells.

The chain is built from TRBV28 and TRBJ1-1, with D maybe TRBD1 (5 bases). Sequencing was performed on PBMCs, mostly from graft donor cells, taken 180 days after TCRalphabeta/CD19-depleted stem cell transplant. This TCR was sampled from a male patient aged 10 to 17 who had a stem cell transplant for acute lymphoblastic leukemia, so the T cells may come from the graft donor. In DNA form, the CDR3 reads TGTGCCAGCAGTTTGGCCAGGGCGGGTACTGAAGCTTTCTTT. Protein: CASSLARAGTEAFF.